The rows below give T cell receptor beta chains drawn from one sample of a study of blood T cell repertoires in COVID-19. This table comes from immunoSEQ multiplex PCR, and its TCRdb copy is limited to in-frame clones, with some not included. This table holds 130,000 to 150,000 clones, 80% to 90% found once. The sequenced material came from peripheral blood. All receptors come from a human donor with acute or convalescent COVID-19. The donor label of this sample is uncertain. Both conserved end residues are part of each CDR3. A D gene is named only where the DNA matches it firmly. The size field is filled for only some rows; it gives once, few, many or a size class.

d_gene | j_gene | len | v_gene | abundance | CDR3nt | CDR3aa
TRBD1 | TRBJ1-5 | 19 | TRBV4-2 | - | TGTGCCAGCAGCCAAGACGGTTACCCGGGACAGGTTACGAATCAGCCCCAGCATTTT | CASSQDGYPGQVTNQPQHF
- | TRBJ1-1 | 15 | TRBV6-5 | - | TGTGCCAGTGAACGGCGCGACATCGATATCACTGAAGCTTTCTTT | CASERRDIDITEAFF
- | TRBJ1-4 | 15 | TRBV18 | few | TGTGCCAGCTCCCGTACATTCTCAACTAATGAAAAACTGTTTTTT | CASSRTFSTNEKLFF
- | TRBJ1-3 | 14 | TRBV19 | - | TGTGCCAGTACAAAACGGTCCTCTGGAAACACCATATATTTT | CASTKRSSGNTIYF
TRBD2 | TRBJ2-4 | 15 | TRBV7-2 | - | TGTGCCAGCAGCTTAGGTGGAGCTAGCGGAATAATTCAGTACTTC | CASSLGGASGIIQYF
- | TRBJ1-6 | 16 | TRBV9 | - | TGTGCCAGCAGCGTAGGGACAGCCGGATATAATTCACCCCTCCACTTT | CASSVGTAGYNSPLHF
TRBD1 | TRBJ1-1 | 15 | TRBV2 | - | TGTGCCAGCAGTTTGGGACAGCTTTCGTACACTGAAGCTTTCTTT | CASSLGQLSYTEAFF
- | TRBJ2-1 | 14 | TRBV19 | few | TGTGCCAGTAGTGGGGGGACCTCCTACAATGAGCAGTTCTTC | CASSGGTSYNEQFF
TRBD1 | TRBJ1-6 | 17 | TRBV10-3 | - | TGTGCCATCAGTGAGACGACAGGGAACACCTATAATTCACCCCTCCACTTT | CAISETTGNTYNSPLHF
- | TRBJ1-6 | 12 | TRBV12-3/TRBV12-4 | once | TGTGCCAGCAGTGACGGGAATTCACCCCTCCACTTT | CASSDGNSPLHF
- | TRBJ2-5 | 14 | TRBV7-9 | - | TGTGCCAGCAGCTTGTTTCAGAGCCAGGGGACCCAGTACTTC | CASSLFQSQGTQYF
- | TRBJ2-7 | 11 | TRBV11-2 | - | TGTGCCAGCAGCGTCCTTTACGAGCAGTACTTC | CASSVLYEQYF
- | TRBJ2-7 | 14 | TRBV4-3 | few | TGCGCCAGCAGCCCCGGACTCACTGGGTACGAGCAGTACTTC | CASSPGLTGYEQYF
- | TRBJ1-1 | 12 | TRBV4-2 | - | TGTGCCAGCAGCCAAGAGGGGGGATCAGCTTTCTTT | CASSQEGGSAFF
TRBD1 | TRBJ1-5 | 16 | TRBV30 | - | TGTGCCTGGAGTGGAGACAGGGGGCAGAGCAATCAGCCCCAGCATTTT | CAWSGDRGQSNQPQHF
- | TRBJ2-2 | 11 | TRBV5-1 | - | TGCGCCAGCAGCTTGCTCGGGGAGCTGTTTTTT | CASSLLGELFF
- | TRBJ1-5 | 18 | TRBV24-1 | - | TGTGCCACCAGTGATAAACAGGGTTCGGTACGAGGCAATCAGCCCCAGCATTTT | CATSDKQGSVRGNQPQHF
- | TRBJ2-3 | 14 | TRBV7-6 | - | TGTGCCAGCAGCTTAGTGGGACTGGCAGATACGCAGTATTTT | CASSLVGLADTQYF
- | TRBJ2-7 | 15 | TRBV3-1/TRBV3-2 | - | TGTGCCAGCAGCCAAGTCGGGTCAGTGGTCTACGAGCAGTACTTC | CASSQVGSVVYEQYF
TRBD1 | TRBJ1-1 | 16 | TRBV4-1 | - | TGCGCCAGCAGTAACCGGGACAGAAGTTTGAACACTGAAGCTTTCTTT | CASSNRDRSLNTEAFF
- | TRBJ1-2 | 12 | TRBV5-1 | - | TGCGCCAGCAGCCTTCAGGATGATGGCTACACCTTC | CASSLQDDGYTF
TRBD2 | TRBJ2-3 | 16 | TRBV7-3 | - | TGTGCCAGCAGCTCCGTAGCGGGGGGGGTCACAGATACGCAGTATTTT | CASSSVAGGVTDTQYF
- | TRBJ1-2 | 15 | TRBV10-3 | - | TGTGCCATCAGTGAGTCGCAACAGTTAATCTATGGCTACACCTTC | CAISESQQLIYGYTF
TRBD1 | TRBJ1-6 | 15 | TRBV6-5 | - | TGTGCCAGCAGCCCCGGGACAGGGGATAATTCACCCCTCCACTTT | CASSPGTGDNSPLHF
- | TRBJ1-2 | 14 | TRBV7-8 | - | TGTGCCAGCAGCCCCGGACACCTGCTTTATGGCTACACCTTC | CASSPGHLLYGYTF
TRBD2 | TRBJ2-3 | 18 | TRBV4-1 | - | TGCGCCAGCAGCCATCCCGGGACTAGCGGGGGCCTCACAGATACGCAGTATTTT | CASSHPGTSGGLTDTQYF
TRBD2 | TRBJ2-5 | 16 | TRBV6-2/TRBV6-3 | - | TGTGCCAGCAGTTACGGTGGCGGGGGGGCTGAGGAGACCCAGTACTTC | CASSYGGGGAEETQYF
TRBD1 | TRBJ1-2 | 14 | TRBV19 | - | TGTGCCAGTAGTGGACAGGGAGTAAACTATGGCTACACCTTC | CASSGQGVNYGYTF
- | TRBJ1-4 | 14 | TRBV5-1 | - | TGCGCCAGCAGTGTTACTGCAACTAATGAAAAACTGTTTTTT | CASSVTATNEKLFF
TRBD1 | TRBJ2-7 | 15 | TRBV27 | once | TGTGCCAGCAGCCCTGCACCGGGACAGGGGTACGAGCAGTACTTC | CASSPAPGQGYEQYF
- | TRBJ2-3 | 15 | TRBV5-6 | - | TGTGCCAGCAGCTGGGGAGGGGGGAGCACAGATACGCAGTATTTT | CASSWGGGSTDTQYF
- | TRBJ1-1 | 13 | TRBV5-1 | - | TGCGCCAGCAGCTTTTCCGAGGACACTGAAGCTTTCTTT | CASSFSEDTEAFF
TRBD1 | TRBJ1-1 | 15 | TRBV7-2 | - | TGTGCCAGCAGCTCTCCGGGACAGGGGGCGATTGAAGCTTTCTTT | CASSSPGQGAIEAFF
- | TRBJ2-1 | 13 | TRBV13 | - | TGTGCCAGCAGCGCCATGAGGGTCAATGAGCAGTTCTTC | CASSAMRVNEQFF
- | TRBJ1-5 | 14 | TRBV6-5 | - | TGTGCCAGCGGGATGAGTGAGGGAGTCAAGCCCCAGCATTTT | CASGMSEGVKPQHF
- | TRBJ2-6 | 16 | TRBV9 | once | TGTGCCAGCAGCGTAGGAGCTGACACTGGGGCCAACGTCCTGACTTTC | CASSVGADTGANVLTF
TRBD2 | TRBJ2-3 | 18 | TRBV7-2 | once | TGTGCCAGCAGCTTATCCACAATAGCGGGTGTACACAGTGGTACGCAGTATTTT | CASSLSTIAGVHSGTQYF
TRBD1 | TRBJ1-6 | 14 | TRBV7-8 | - | TGTGCCAGCAGCCCCCACAGGGGAGAATCACCCCTCCACTTT | CASSPHRGESPLHF
- | TRBJ1-6 | 17 | TRBV7-2 | - | TGTGCCAGCAGCACTGGACAGTTGAGCTCCTATAATTCACCCCTCCACTTT | CASSTGQLSSYNSPLHF
- | TRBJ2-3 | 16 | TRBV21-1 | - | TGTGCCAGCAGCAAAGATACAGCGGGAGGGAGAGATACGCAGTATTTT | CASSKDTAGGRDTQYF
- | TRBJ1-5 | 13 | TRBV6-2/TRBV6-3 | - | TGTGCCAGCAGTTACCAGGATCATCAGCCCCAGCATTTT | CASSYQDHQPQHF
- | TRBJ1-2 | 12 | TRBV30 | - | TGTGCCTGGTCGGAGGGTAGCTATGGCTACACCTTC | CAWSEGSYGYTF
TRBD2 | TRBJ2-1 | 15 | TRBV10-3 | - | TGTGCCATCAGTGGCCCTAGCGGGGTAGACAATGAGCAGTTCTTC | CAISGPSGVDNEQFF
- | TRBJ2-5 | 15 | TRBV18 | - | TGTGCCAGCTCACCCCTACTAGGGGGCCAAGAGACCCAGTACTTC | CASSPLLGGQETQYF
- | TRBJ1-4 | 15 | TRBV4-2 | - | TGTGCCAGCAGCCAATACCGGGGGAACGAAGAAAAACTGTTTTTT | CASSQYRGNEEKLFF
- | TRBJ2-5 | 14 | TRBV15 | - | TGTGCCACCAGCAGAGCAGCGGTTCGGGAGACCCAGTACTTC | CATSRAAVRETQYF
TRBD1 | TRBJ1-1 | 16 | TRBV7-3 | - | TGTGCCAGCAGCTCATCCGGGACAGATGGCAACACTGAAGCTTTCTTT | CASSSSGTDGNTEAFF
TRBD2 | TRBJ2-2 | 16 | TRBV7-2 | - | TGTGCCAGCAGCTTAGGCGCTAGCGGTAACACCGGGGAGCTGTTTTTT | CASSLGASGNTGELFF
- | TRBJ1-2 | 16 | TRBV27 | - | TGTGCCAGCAGTTTCGCCCGACAGAAGCAAGGCTATGGCTACACCTTC | CASSFARQKQGYGYTF
- | TRBJ1-1 | 14 | TRBV19 | - | TGTGCCAGTAGTACTTGGGCGGGGAACACTGAAGCTTTCTTT | CASSTWAGNTEAFF
- | TRBJ1-1 | 16 | TRBV4-2 | few | TGTGCCAGCAGCCAAGGAACGGCGAGGGAGTCCACTGAAGCTTTCTTT | CASSQGTARESTEAFF
- | TRBJ1-5 | 16 | TRBV6-1 | - | TGTGCCAGCAGTGAAAGCCTTTTAGCGGGGAATCAGCCCCAGCATTTT | CASSESLLAGNQPQHF
- | TRBJ2-5 | 14 | TRBV7-2 | - | TGTGCCAGCAGTTGGATGGAGGGCTGGGAGACCCAGTACTTC | CASSWMEGWETQYF
TRBD2 | TRBJ2-1 | 16 | TRBV6-6 | - | TGTGCCAGCAGTCCCCGTTTGGGCGGGAGCGGCAATGAGCAGTTCTTC | CASSPRLGGSGNEQFF
- | TRBJ2-1 | 13 | TRBV7-3 | - | TGTGCCAGCAGCTTACTAGTGGACAATGAGCAGTTCTTC | CASSLLVDNEQFF